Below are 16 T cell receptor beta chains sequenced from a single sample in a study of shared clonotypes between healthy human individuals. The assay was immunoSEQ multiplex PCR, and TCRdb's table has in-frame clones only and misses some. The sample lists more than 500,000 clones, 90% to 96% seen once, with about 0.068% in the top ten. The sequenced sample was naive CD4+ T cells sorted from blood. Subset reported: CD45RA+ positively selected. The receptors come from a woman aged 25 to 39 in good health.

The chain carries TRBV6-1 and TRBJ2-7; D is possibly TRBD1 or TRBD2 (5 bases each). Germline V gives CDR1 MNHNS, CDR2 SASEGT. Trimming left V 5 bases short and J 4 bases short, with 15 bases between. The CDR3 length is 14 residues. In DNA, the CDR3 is TGTGCCAGCAGTTCCAGGGAGACTGGATACGAGCAGTACTTC. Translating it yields CASSSRETGYEQYF.

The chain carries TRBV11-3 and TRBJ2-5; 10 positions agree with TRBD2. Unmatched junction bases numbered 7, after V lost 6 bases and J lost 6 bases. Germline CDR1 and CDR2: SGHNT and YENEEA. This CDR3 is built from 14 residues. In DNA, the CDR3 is TGTGCCAGCAGTCCCGGGACTAGCGTAAAGACCCAGTACTTC. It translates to CASSPGTSVKTQYF.

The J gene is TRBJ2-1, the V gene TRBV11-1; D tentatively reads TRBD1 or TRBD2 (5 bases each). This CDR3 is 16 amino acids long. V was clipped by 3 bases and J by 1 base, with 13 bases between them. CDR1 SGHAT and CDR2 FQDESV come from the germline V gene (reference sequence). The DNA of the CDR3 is TGTGCCAGCAGCTTTCTAGAGGGGTTTTCCTACAATGAGCAGTTCTTC. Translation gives CASSFLEGFSYNEQFF.

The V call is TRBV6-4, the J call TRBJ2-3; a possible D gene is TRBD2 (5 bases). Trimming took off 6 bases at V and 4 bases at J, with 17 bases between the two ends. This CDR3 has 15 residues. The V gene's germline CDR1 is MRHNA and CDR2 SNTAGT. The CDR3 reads CASSEGGSRADTQYF. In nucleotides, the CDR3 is TGTGCCAGCAGCGAAGGTGGGAGTAGGGCAGATACGCAGTATTTT.

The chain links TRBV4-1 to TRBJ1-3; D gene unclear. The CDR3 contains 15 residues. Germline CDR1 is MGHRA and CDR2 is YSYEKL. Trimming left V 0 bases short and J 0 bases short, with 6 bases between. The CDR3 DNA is TGCGCCAGCAGCCAAGATAGCTTCTCTGGAAACACCATATATTTT. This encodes CASSQDSFSGNTIYF.

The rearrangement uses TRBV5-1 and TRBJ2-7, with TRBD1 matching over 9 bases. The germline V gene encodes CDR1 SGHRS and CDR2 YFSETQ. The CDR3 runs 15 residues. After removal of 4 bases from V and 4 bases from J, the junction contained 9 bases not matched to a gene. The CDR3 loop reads CASSPTGQGTYEQYF. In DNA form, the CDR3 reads TGCGCCAGCAGCCCCACCGGACAGGGGACATACGAGCAGTACTTC.

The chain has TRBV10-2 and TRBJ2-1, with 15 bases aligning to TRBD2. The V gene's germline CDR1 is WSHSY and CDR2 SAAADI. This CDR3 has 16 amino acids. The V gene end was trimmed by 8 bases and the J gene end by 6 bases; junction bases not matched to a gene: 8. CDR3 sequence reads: CASRGLAGGPGNEQFF. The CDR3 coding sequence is TGCGCCAGCCGCGGACTAGCGGGAGGGCCGGGCAATGAGCAGTTCTTC.

CDR3 DNA sequence: TGTGCCATCAGTGCGACGACAGGGGAAACCTACAATGAGCAGTTCTTC. Translated: CAISATTGETYNEQFF. The chain combines TRBV10-3 with TRBJ2-1, with 8 nucleotides matching TRBD1. With V trimmed by 4 bases and J by 2 bases, 7 bases remained unmatched. The CDR3 loop spans 16 amino acids. In germline, CDR1 is ENHRY, CDR2 SYGVKD.

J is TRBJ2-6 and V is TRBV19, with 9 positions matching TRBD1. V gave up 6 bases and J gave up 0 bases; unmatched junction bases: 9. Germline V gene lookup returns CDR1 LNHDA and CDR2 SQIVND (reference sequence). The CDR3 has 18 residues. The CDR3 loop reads CASSPEQGAGSGANVLTF. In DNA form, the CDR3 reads TGTGCCAGTAGCCCAGAACAGGGGGCGGGCTCTGGGGCCAACGTCCTGACTTTC.

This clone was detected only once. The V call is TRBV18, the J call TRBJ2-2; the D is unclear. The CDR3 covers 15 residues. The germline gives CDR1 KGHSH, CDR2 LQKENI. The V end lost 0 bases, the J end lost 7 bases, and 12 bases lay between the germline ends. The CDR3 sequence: CASSPPTPNGGELFF. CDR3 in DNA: TGTGCCAGCTCACCACCCACTCCGAATGGCGGGGAGCTGTTTTTT.

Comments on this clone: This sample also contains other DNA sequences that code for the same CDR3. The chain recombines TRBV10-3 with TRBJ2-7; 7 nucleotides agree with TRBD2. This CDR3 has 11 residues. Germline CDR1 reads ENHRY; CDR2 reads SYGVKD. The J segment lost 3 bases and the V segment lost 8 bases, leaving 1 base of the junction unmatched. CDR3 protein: CAIGGGYEQYF. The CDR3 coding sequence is TGTGCCATCGGCGGGGGCTACGAGCAGTACTTC.

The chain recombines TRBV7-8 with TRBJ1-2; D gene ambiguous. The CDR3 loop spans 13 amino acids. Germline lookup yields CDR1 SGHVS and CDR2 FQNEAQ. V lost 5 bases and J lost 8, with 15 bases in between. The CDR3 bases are TGTGCCAGCAGCCTTAGGGTATCTCAGGGCTACACCTTC. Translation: CASSLRVSQGYTF.

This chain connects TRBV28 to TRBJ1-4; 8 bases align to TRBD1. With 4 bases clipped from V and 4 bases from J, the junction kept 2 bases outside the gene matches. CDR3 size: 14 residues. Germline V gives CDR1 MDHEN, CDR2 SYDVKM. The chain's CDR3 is CASSSTGGNEKLFF. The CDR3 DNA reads TGTGCCAGCAGTTCCACAGGGGGTAATGAAAAACTGTTTTTT.

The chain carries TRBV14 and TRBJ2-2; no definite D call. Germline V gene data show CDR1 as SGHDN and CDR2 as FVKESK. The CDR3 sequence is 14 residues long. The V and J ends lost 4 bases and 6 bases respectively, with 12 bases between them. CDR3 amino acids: CASSRLPIPGELFF. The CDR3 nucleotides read TGTGCCAGCAGCCGCTTGCCAATCCCCGGGGAGCTGTTTTTT.

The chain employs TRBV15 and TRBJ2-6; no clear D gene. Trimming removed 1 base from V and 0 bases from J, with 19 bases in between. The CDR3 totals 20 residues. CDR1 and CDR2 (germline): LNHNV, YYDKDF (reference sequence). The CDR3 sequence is CATSRGGVKPGRSGANVLTF. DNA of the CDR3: TGTGCCACCAGCAGAGGTGGGGTGAAGCCTGGACGCTCTGGGGCCAACGTCCTGACTTTC.

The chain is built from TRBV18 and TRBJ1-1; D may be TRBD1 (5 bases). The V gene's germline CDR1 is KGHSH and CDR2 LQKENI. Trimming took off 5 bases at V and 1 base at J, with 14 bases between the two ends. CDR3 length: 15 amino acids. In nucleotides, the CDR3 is TGTGCCAGCTCAGCGACCGGGACGGCGAACACTGAAGCTTTCTTT. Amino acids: CASSATGTANTEAFF.